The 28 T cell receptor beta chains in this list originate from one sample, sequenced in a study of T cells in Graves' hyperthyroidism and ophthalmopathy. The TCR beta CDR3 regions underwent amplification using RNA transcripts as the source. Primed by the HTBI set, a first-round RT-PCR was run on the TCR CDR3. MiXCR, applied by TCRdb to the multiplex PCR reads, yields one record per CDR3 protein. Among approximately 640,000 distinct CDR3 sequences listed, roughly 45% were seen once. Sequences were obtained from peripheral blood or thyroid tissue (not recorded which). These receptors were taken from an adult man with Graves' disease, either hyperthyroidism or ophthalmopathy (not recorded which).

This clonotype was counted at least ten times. DNA of the CDR3: TGTGCCAGTAGTACGAAGGACAGGGTTAAATCTCAGCCCCAGCATTTT. It codes for CASSTKDRVKSQPQHF. The chain uses TRBV19 and TRBJ1-5; 8 nucleotides align to TRBD1. The CDR3 has 16 amino acids. Unmatched junction bases numbered 11, after V lost 4 bases and J lost 6 bases. CDR1 is LNHDA and CDR2 is SQIVND in the germline V gene (reference sequence).

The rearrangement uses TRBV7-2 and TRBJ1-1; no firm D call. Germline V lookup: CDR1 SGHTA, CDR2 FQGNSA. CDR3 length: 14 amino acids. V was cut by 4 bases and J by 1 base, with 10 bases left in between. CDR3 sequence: CASSSPRTNTEAFF. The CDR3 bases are TGTGCCAGCAGCTCCCCTAGGACGAACACTGAAGCTTTCTTT.

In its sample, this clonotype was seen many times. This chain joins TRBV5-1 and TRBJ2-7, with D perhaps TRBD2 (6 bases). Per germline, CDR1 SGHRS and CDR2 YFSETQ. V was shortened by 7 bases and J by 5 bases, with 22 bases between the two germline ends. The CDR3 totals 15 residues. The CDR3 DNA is TGCGCCAGCTCGGCGGGACCTGAGGAGTTCGACGAGCAGTACTTC. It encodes CASSAGPEEFDEQYF.

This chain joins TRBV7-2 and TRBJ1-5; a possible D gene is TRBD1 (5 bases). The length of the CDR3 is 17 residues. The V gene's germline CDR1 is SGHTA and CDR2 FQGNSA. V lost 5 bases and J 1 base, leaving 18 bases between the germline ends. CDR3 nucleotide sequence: TGTGCCAGCAGCCACTGGTTGGGGGGTTCGAGCAATCAGCCCCAGCATTTT. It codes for CASSHWLGGSSNQPQHF.

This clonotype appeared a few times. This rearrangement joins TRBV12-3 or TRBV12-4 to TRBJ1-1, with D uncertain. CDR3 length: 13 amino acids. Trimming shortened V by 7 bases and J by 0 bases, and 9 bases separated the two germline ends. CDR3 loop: CASTLILNTEAFF. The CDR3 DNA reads TGTGCCAGCACCCTTATTCTGAACACTGAAGCTTTCTTT.

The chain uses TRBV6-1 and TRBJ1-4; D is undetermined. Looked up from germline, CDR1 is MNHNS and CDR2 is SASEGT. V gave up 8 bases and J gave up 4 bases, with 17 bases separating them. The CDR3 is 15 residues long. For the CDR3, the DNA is TGTGCCAGCTCTCCCTCAACTGATGTTAATGAAAAACTGTTTTTT. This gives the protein CASSPSTDVNEKLFF.

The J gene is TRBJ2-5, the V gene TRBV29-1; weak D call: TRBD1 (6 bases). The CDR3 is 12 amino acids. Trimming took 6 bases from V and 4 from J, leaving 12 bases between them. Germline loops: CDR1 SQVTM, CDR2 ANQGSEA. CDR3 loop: CSVATGRETQYF. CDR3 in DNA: TGCAGCGTGGCTACAGGGAGAGAGACCCAGTACTTC.

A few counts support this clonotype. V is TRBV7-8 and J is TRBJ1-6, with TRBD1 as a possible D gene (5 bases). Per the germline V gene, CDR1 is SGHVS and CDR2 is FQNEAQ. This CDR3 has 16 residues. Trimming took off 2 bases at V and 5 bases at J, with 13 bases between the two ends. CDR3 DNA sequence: TGTGCCAGCAGCTTATTGGGGCTGTCCGATAATTCACCCCTCCACTTT. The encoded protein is CASSLLGLSDNSPLHF.

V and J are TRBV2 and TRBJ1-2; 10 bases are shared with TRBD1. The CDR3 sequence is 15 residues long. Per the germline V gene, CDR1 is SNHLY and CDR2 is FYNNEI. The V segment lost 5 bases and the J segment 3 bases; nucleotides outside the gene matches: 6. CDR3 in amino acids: CASSQRQGADYGYTF. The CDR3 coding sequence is TGTGCCAGCAGTCAGAGACAGGGGGCGGACTATGGCTACACCTTC.

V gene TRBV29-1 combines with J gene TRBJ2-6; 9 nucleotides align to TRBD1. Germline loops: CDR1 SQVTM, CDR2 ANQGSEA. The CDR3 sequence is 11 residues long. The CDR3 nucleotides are TGCAGTGCTAGTGGGACAGGGAGCCTGACTTTC. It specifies CSASGTGSLTF.

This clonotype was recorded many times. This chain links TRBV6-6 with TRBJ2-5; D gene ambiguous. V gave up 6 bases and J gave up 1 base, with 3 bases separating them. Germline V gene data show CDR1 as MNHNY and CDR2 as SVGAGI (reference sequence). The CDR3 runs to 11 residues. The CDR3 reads CASRSQETQYF. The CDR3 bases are TGTGCCAGCAGGTCCCAAGAGACCCAGTACTTC.

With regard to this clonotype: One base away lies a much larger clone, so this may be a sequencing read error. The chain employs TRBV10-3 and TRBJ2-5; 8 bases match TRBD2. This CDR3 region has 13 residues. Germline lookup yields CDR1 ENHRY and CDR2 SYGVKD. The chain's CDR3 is CASGGGRQETRYF. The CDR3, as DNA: TGTGCCTCCGGGGGGGGCAGGCAAGAGACCCGGTACTTC.

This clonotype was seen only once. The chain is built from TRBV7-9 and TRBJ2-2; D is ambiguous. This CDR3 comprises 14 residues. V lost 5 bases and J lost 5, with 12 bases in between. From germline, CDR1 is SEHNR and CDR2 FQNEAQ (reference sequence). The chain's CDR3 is CASSPDQTTGELFF. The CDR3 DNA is TGTGCCAGCAGCCCAGACCAGACTACCGGGGAGCTGTTTTTT.

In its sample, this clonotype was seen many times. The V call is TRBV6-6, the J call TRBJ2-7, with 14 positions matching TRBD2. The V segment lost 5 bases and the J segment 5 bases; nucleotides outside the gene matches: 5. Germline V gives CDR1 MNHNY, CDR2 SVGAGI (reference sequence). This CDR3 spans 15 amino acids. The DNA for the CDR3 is TGTGCCAGCAGTCCCGGGACTAGCGGGAGAGACGAGCAGTACTTC. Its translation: CASSPGTSGRDEQYF.

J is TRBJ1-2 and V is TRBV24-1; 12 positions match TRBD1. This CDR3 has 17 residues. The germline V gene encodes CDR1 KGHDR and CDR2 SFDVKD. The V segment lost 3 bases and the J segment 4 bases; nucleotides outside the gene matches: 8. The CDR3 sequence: CATSDPGQGAAGYGYTF. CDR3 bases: TGTGCCACCAGTGATCCGGGACAGGGGGCGGCGGGCTATGGCTACACCTTC.

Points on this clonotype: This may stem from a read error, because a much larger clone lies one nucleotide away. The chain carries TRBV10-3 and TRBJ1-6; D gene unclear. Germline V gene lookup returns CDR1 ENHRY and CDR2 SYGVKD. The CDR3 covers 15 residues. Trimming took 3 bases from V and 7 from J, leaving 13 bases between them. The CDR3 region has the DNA TGTGCCATCAGTGAAGCTCCGTCCAACAATTCACCCCTCCACTTT. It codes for CAISEAPSNNSPLHF.

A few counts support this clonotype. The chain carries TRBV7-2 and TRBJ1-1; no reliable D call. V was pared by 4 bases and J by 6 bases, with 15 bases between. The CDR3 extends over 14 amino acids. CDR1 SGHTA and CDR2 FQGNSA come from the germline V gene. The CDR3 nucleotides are TGTGCCAGCAGCTCCATCTGGGGTAGATCTGAAGCTTTCTTT. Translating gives CASSSIWGRSEAFF.

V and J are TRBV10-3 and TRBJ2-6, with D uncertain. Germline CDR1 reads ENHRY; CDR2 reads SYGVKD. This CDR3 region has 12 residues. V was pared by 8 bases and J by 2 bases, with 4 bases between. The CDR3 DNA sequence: TGTGCCATCGGGGCTGGGGCCAACGTCCTGACTTTC. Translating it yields CAIGAGANVLTF.

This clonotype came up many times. Written as DNA, the CDR3 is TGCGCCAGCAGCTTCGACGGTCGGACCGAAAAACTGTTTTTT. It yields the protein CASSFDGRTEKLFF. The V gene is TRBV5-1, the J gene TRBJ1-4, with D uncertain. There are 14 residues in the CDR3. The ends were cut back, 2 bases at V and 8 bases at J, with 13 bases in the middle. CDR1 SGHRS and CDR2 YFSETQ come from the germline V gene.

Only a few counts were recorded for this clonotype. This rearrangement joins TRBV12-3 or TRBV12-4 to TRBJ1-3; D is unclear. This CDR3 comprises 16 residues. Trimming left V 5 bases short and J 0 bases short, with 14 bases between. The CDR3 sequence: CASSGSQFRSGNTIYF. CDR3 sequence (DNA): TGTGCCAGCAGTGGCTCACAGTTCCGCTCTGGAAACACCATATATTTT.

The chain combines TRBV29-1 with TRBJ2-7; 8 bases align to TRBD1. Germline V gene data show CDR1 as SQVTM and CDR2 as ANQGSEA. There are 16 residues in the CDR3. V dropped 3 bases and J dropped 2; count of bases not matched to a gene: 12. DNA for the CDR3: TGCAGCGTTGACGTTCCGCCCGGACAGGGAGCCTACGAGCAGTACTTC. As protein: CSVDVPPGQGAYEQYF.

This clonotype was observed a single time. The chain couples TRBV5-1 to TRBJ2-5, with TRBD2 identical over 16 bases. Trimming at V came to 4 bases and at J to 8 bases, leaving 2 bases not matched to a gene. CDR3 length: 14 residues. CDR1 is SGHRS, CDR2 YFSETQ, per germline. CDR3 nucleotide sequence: TGCGCCAGCAGCGGGACTAGCGGGAGGGCCACCCAGTACTTC. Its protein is CASSGTSGRATQYF.

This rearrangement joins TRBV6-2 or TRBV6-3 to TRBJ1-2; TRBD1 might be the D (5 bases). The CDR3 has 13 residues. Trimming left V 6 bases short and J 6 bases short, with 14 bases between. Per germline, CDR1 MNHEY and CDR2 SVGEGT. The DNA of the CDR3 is TGTGCCAGCAGATTAACAGGACTGAATGGCTACACCTTC. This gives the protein CASRLTGLNGYTF.

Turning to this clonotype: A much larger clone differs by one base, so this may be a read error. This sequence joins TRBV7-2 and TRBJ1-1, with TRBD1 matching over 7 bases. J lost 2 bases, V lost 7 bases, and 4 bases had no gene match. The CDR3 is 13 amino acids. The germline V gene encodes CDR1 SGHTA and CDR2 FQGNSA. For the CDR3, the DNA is TGTGCCAGCAACCGGGACAGTAACACTGAAGCTTTCTTT. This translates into CASNRDSNTEAFF.

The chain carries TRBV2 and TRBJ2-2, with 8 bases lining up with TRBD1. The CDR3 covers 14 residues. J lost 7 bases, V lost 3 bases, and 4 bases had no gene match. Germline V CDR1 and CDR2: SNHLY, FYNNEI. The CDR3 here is CASSDRGPSGELFF. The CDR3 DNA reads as TGTGCCAGCAGTGACAGGGGGCCTAGCGGGGAGCTGTTTTTT. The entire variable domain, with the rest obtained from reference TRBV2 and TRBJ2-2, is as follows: EPEVTQTPSHQVTQMGQEVILRCVPISNHLYFYWYRQILGQKVEFLVSFYNNEISEKSEIFDDQFSVERPDGSNFTLKIRSTKLEDSAMYFCASSDRGPSGELFFGEGSRLTVL.

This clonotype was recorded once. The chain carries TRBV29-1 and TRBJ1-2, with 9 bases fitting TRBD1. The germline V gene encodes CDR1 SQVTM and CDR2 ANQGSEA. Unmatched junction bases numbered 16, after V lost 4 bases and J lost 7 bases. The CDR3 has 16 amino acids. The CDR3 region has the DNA TGCAGCGTTGTTGGGGGACAGGGTTTGTTGTCGGCTGGCTACACCTTC. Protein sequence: CSVVGGQGLLSAGYTF.

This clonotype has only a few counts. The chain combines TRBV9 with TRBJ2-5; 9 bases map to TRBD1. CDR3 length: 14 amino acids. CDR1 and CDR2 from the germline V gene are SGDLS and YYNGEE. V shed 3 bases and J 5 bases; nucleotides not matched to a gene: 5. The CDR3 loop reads CASSETGGAETQYF. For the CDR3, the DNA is TGTGCCAGCAGCGAAACAGGGGGCGCGGAGACCCAGTACTTC.

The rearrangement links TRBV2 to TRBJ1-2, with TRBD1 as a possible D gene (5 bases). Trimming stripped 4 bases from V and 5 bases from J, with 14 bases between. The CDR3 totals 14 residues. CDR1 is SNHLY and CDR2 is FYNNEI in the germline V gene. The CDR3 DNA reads TGTGCCAGCAGTGGGGGCCAAAGGGGATATGGCTACACCTTC. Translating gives CASSGGQRGYGYTF.